A single sample is the source of the 20 T cell receptor beta chains below, sequenced in a study of OX40 agonist ivuxolimab in advanced cancers. The repertoire was sequenced with immunoSEQ multiplex PCR; TCRdb's copy has only in-frame clones and lacks some. Of tens of thousands of clones in the sample, roughly 82% were seen once. The source was CD4+ or CD8+ T cells sorted from blood, collected in a trial of the OX40 agonist ivuxolimab. These receptors all stem from an adult with an advanced solid tumor such as melanoma, head and neck, liver or kidney cancer.

This clone was seen only once. The chain couples TRBV15 to TRBJ1-5; 9 bases are shared with TRBD1. J lost 0 bases, V lost 1 base, and 4 bases had no gene match. The CDR3 sequence is 17 residues long. The germline V gene has CDR1 LNHNV and CDR2 YYDKDF (reference sequence). The CDR3 here is CATSRAGQGRSNQPQHF. The CDR3 region has the DNA TGTGCCACCAGCAGAGCCGGACAGGGGCGTAGCAATCAGCCCCAGCATTTT.

V is TRBV7-9 and J is TRBJ2-7; D unresolved. Looked up from germline, CDR1 is SEHNR and CDR2 is FQNEAQ (reference sequence). The germline V and J ends were trimmed by 2 bases and 2 bases, with 13 bases remaining between them. The CDR3 has 15 amino acids. CDR3 sequence: CASSLSADGPYEQYF. CDR3 DNA: TGTGCCAGCAGCTTATCCGCCGATGGCCCCTACGAGCAGTACTTC.

The chain employs TRBV4-2 and TRBJ2-7; D is ambiguous. The CDR3 runs to 14 residues. CDR1 and CDR2 (germline): LGHNA, YNFKEQ. Trimming removed 0 bases at V and 6 bases at J, with 12 bases between. The CDR3 region has the DNA TGTGCCAGCAGCCAAGATCCTAGTAATGCCGAGCAGTACTTC. Residues: CASSQDPSNAEQYF.

V usage is TRBV2 and J usage is TRBJ2-1; D possibly corresponds to TRBD2 (7 bases). Germline CDR1 SNHLY, CDR2 FYNNEI. The CDR3 is 16 amino acids. Trimming shortened V by 6 bases and J by 2 bases, and 17 bases separated the two germline ends. CDR3 sequence (DNA): TGTGCCAGCAGCTTCTTCGGGGGGCCCCCCTACAATGAGCAGTTCTTC. It specifies CASSFFGGPPYNEQFF.

This clone showed up just a few times. The gene calls are TRBV5-1 and TRBJ1-1; tentatively, D is TRBD1 (5 bases). Between the trimmed V and J ends, which lost 5 bases and 7 bases, there was a span of 12 bases. Germline V gene sequence: CDR1 SGHRS, CDR2 YFSETQ. The CDR3 runs to 12 residues. CDR3 DNA: TGCGCCAGCAGGGGCGGGACGGTTGAAGCTTTCTTT. Protein: CASRGGTVEAFF. Full variable domain (rest looked up from reference TRBV5-1 and TRBJ1-1): KAGVTQTPRYLIKTRGQQVTLSCSPISGHRSVSWYQQTPGQGLQFLFEYFSETQRNKGNFPGRFSGRQFSNSRSEMNVSTLELGDSALYLCASRGGTVEAFFGQGTRLTVV.

The CDR3 reads CAISEGTTGNTIYF. The CDR3 coding sequence is TGTGCCATCAGTGAGGGGACAACTGGAAACACCATATATTTT. This chain connects TRBV10-3 to TRBJ1-3; D is perhaps TRBD1 (6 bases). The ends were cut back, 2 bases at V and 2 bases at J, with 7 bases in the middle. There are 14 residues in the CDR3. Germline V gene data show CDR1 as ENHRY and CDR2 as SYGVKD.

The rearrangement joins TRBV28 to TRBJ1-4, with unresolved D. The V and J ends lost 5 bases and 1 base respectively, with 14 bases between them. Per the germline V gene, CDR1 is MDHEN and CDR2 is SYDVKM. The CDR3 is 16 residues long. DNA for the CDR3: TGTGCCAGCAGTCTACCCGGGGTGAGAACTAATGAAAAACTGTTTTTT. Its protein is CASSLPGVRTNEKLFF.

J is TRBJ1-1 and V is TRBV5-4, with D possibly matching TRBD1 (5 bases). The CDR3 has 15 residues. CDR1 is SGHNT and CDR2 is YYREEE in the germline V gene (reference sequence). V lost 2 bases, J lost 1 base, and 12 bases lay in between. The CDR3: CASSFSGTGNTEAFF. The CDR3 DNA reads as TGTGCCAGCAGCTTCTCCGGGACGGGGAACACTGAAGCTTTCTTT.

The V call is TRBV4-3, the J call TRBJ2-7; D possibly corresponds to TRBD2 (6 bases). Germline CDR1 reads LGHNA; CDR2 reads YSLEER. V lost 1 base and J 4 bases, leaving 14 bases between the germline ends. CDR3 length equals 15 residues. DNA of the CDR3: TGCGCCAGCAGCCAAGCGTCGGGGGAAACTTACGAGCAGTACTTC. Translated: CASSQASGETYEQYF.

Here the CDR3 DNA reads TGTGCCAGCAGTGTCGGAGGGGGCTGGGGCTACACCTTC. Protein sequence: CASSVGGGWGYTF. The chain employs TRBV2 and TRBJ1-2; 7 nucleotides align to TRBD1. V was pared by 4 bases and J by 8 bases, with 7 bases of the junction left unmatched. The CDR3 has 13 residues. Looked up from germline, CDR1 is SNHLY and CDR2 is FYNNEI.

The gene calls are TRBV5-6 and TRBJ1-4, with D hard to call. The V gene's germline CDR1 is SGHDT and CDR2 YYEEEE. V shed 3 bases and J shed 5 bases, with 14 bases lying between them. This CDR3 is 15 amino acids long. CDR3 DNA sequence: TGTGCCAGCAGCTCGGGATGGCCACTGAATGAAAAACTGTTTTTT. Translating it yields CASSSGWPLNEKLFF.

This sequence joins TRBV21-1 and TRBJ2-7; TRBD1, as called in the table, went unchecked against the DNA. TRBV21-1 is a pseudogene segment. The CDR3 sequence is 15 residues long. CDR3 region: CASSTPGTGFNEQYF. In DNA form, the CDR3 reads TGTGCCAGCAGCACTCCCGGGACAGGGTTCAACGAGCAGTACTTC.

J is TRBJ1-1 and V is TRBV5-1; D is possibly TRBD1 (5 bases). This CDR3 comprises 13 residues. Germline CDR1 SGHRS, CDR2 YFSETQ. The V end was cut by 0 bases, the J end by 6 bases, with 9 bases between. This CDR3 reads CASSLVWGSEAFF. The CDR3 DNA sequence: TGCGCCAGCAGCTTGGTTTGGGGGTCTGAAGCTTTCTTT.

V gene TRBV19 combines with J gene TRBJ2-7; maybe TRBD1 (5 bases). Germline CDR1 LNHDA, CDR2 SQIVND (reference sequence). V was shortened by 3 bases and J by 2 bases, with 11 bases between the two germline ends. The CDR3 totals 14 residues. The CDR3 loop reads CASSMGLLPYEQYF. CDR3 DNA sequence: TGTGCCAGTAGTATGGGGCTTCTTCCCTACGAGCAGTACTTC.

The V gene is TRBV7-9, the J gene TRBJ1-4; the D is unclear. There are 15 residues in the CDR3. V was shortened by 3 bases and J by 0 bases, with 8 bases between the two germline ends. CDR1 is SEHNR, CDR2 FQNEAQ, per germline (reference sequence). The CDR3 is CASSFSKATNEKLFF. The CDR3 DNA sequence: TGTGCCAGCAGCTTCAGCAAGGCAACTAATGAAAAACTGTTTTTT. Full variable domain (rest looked up from reference TRBV7-9 and TRBJ1-4): DTGVSQNPRHKITKRGQNVTFRCDPISEHNRLYWYRQTLGQGPEFLTYFQNEAQLEKSRLLSDRFSAERPKGSFSTLEIQRTEQGDSAMYLCASSFSKATNEKLFFGSGTQLSVL.

The CDR3 sequence is CASTLDRQGLTGELFF. In DNA form, the CDR3 reads TGTGCCAGCACCTTAGATCGGCAGGGACTCACCGGGGAGCTGTTTTTT. The chain carries TRBV28 and TRBJ2-2; D perhaps matches TRBD2 (6 bases). The CDR3 spans 16 residues. The V end was cut by 7 bases, the J end by 4 bases, with 19 bases between. From germline, CDR1 is MDHEN and CDR2 SYDVKM.

The genes are TRBV29-1 and TRBJ2-1; 8 bases are a match to TRBD1. The CDR3 covers 18 residues. The J segment lost 3 bases and the V segment lost 7 bases, leaving 20 bases of the junction unmatched. Germline CDR1 SQVTM, CDR2 ANQGSEA. CDR3 bases: TGCAGCGCCGTGGCAAGTGGGACAGGCGTCTTCTTCTACAATGAGCAGTTCTTC. It is translated as CSAVASGTGVFFYNEQFF.

This sequence joins TRBV5-6 and TRBJ1-1; D gene uncertain. This CDR3 comprises 14 residues. Germline CDR1 SGHDT, CDR2 YYEEEE. Trimming removed 0 bases from V and 6 bases from J, with 12 bases in between. This CDR3 is CASSLGHGSPEAFF. The CDR3 DNA follows: TGTGCCAGCAGCTTGGGGCACGGTAGTCCTGAAGCTTTCTTT.

For this clone: Germline is not matched at one junction end, which may reflect a read error. V and J are TRBV28 and TRBJ2-7, with TRBD2 matching 8 bases. CDR3 length: 19 residues. Germline V lookup: CDR1 MDHEN, CDR2 SYDVKM. The CDR3 region is CASSLKSVRGGRSTYEQYF. The CDR3, as DNA: TGTGCCAGTAGTTTAAAATCGGTCCGGGGCGGGAGGAGCACCTACGAGCAGTACTTC.

The chain carries TRBV4-2 and TRBJ2-1; 7 bases align to TRBD2. Germline loops: CDR1 LGHNA, CDR2 YNFKEQ. Trimming took 1 base from V and 4 from J; bases not matched to a gene: 13. The CDR3 consists of 18 residues. CDR3 sequence: CASSQVYAGAPKYNEQFF. The CDR3 DNA is TGTGCCAGCAGCCAAGTCTACGCGGGAGCCCCCAAATACAATGAGCAGTTCTTC.